A selection of T cell receptor beta chains follows, all from one sample in a study of PD-1 blockade in mismatch repair-deficient tumors. Assay used: immunoSEQ multiplex PCR; TCRdb lists only in-frame clones, some missing. The sample consists of 120,000 or so clones, around 83% of them appearing once. Specimen: peripheral blood, collected 44 weeks after starting pembrolizumab. These receptors were obtained from an adult with mismatch repair-deficient cancer. Both conserved end residues are part of each CDR3. A D gene is named only where the DNA matches it firmly. The listing skips clone size in some rows; elsewhere it reads once, few, many or a size class.

J gene | clone size | D gene | V gene | CDR3 protein | CDR3 DNA
TRBJ2-7 | . | TRBD1 | TRBV4-3 | CASSQDEGASYEQYF | TGCGCCAGCAGCCAAGATGAGGGGGCGAGTTACGAGCAGTACTTC
TRBJ2-2 | . | TRBD1 | TRBV11-3 | CASSSHRGHTGELFF | TGTGCCAGCAGCTCCCACAGGGGGCACACCGGGGAGCTGTTTTTT
TRBJ2-1 | . | TRBD2 | TRBV14 | CASSRREASGSGQFF | TGTGCCAGCAGCCGACGGGAAGCTAGCGGGAGCGGGCAGTTCTTC
TRBJ2-7 | . | . | TRBV6-5 | CASSRDGAYEQYF | TGTGCCAGCAGCCGGGACGGAGCCTACGAGCAGTACTTC
TRBJ2-1 | . | . | TRBV28 | CASSFSKPFQISYNEQFF | TGTGCCAGCAGTTTTAGCAAGCCCTTTCAAATCTCCTACAATGAGCAGTTCTTC
TRBJ2-1 | . | TRBD2 | TRBV30 | CARGLAGNNEQFF | TGTGCCCGGGGACTAGCGGGAAACAATGAGCAGTTCTTC
TRBJ1-1 | . | . | TRBV5-4 | CASSSLFEDSNTEAFF | TGTGCCAGCAGCTCGCTTTTTGAGGACTCAAACACTGAAGCTTTCTTT
TRBJ2-1 | . | . | TRBV18 | CASSPWLAHQQGEQFF | TGTGCCAGCTCACCATGGTTAGCGCACCAACAGGGTGAGCAGTTCTTC
TRBJ2-3 | . | . | TRBV7-9 | CASSLLRSLLDTQYF | TGTGCCAGCAGCTTACTGCGTAGTTTATTAGATACGCAGTATTTT
TRBJ2-7 | once | . | TRBV19 | CASPRRRGPSYEQYF | TGTGCCAGCCCCCGTAGGCGGGGACCCTCCTACGAGCAGTACTTC
TRBJ1-2 | once | TRBD1 | TRBV5-4 | CASSLVPGQGVSGYTF | TGTGCCAGCAGCTTGGTCCCCGGACAGGGGGTAAGTGGCTACACCTTC
TRBJ1-2 | . | . | TRBV6-5 | CASSYSTRVDGYTF | TGTGCCAGCAGTTACTCGACCCGGGTGGATGGCTACACCTTC
TRBJ2-1 | . | . | TRBV4-1 | CASSRGLSFTSDNEQFF | TGCGCCAGCAGCCGGGGACTTTCTTTTACTTCGGACAATGAGCAGTTCTTC
TRBJ2-7 | . | TRBD2 | TRBV4-2 | CASSRSQTSGSHEQYF | TGTGCCAGCAGCCGATCTCAGACTAGCGGGAGTCACGAGCAGTACTTC
TRBJ2-7 | . | TRBD2 | TRBV7-8 | CASSTPVASGAEQYF | TGTGCCAGCAGCACCCCCGTGGCTAGCGGGGCCGAGCAGTACTTC
TRBJ2-3 | . | . | TRBV7-9 | CASSLIGSTDTQYF | TGTGCCAGCAGCTTAATCGGAAGCACAGATACGCAGTATTTT
TRBJ1-5 | . | . | TRBV19 | CASGERGYSNQPQHF | TGTGCCAGCGGTGAGAGGGGATATAGCAATCAGCCCCAGCATTTT
TRBJ2-1 | . | TRBD2 | TRBV12-5 | CASGLGGLAGGPEFF | TGTGCTAGTGGTTTGGGGGGACTAGCGGGAGGTCCGGAGTTCTTC
TRBJ2-1 | . | TRBD2 | TRBV9 | CASSPREVGTYNEQFF | TGTGCCAGCAGCCCCCGGGAGGTGGGCACCTACAATGAGCAGTTCTTC
TRBJ2-1 | . | TRBD1 | TRBV7-2 | CASSFAPGQNNEQFF | TGTGCCAGCAGCTTTGCACCGGGACAGAACAATGAGCAGTTCTTC
TRBJ2-7 | . | . | TRBV14 | CASSQALGRVYEQYF | TGTGCCAGCAGCCAAGCCCTGGGACGGGTCTACGAGCAGTACTTC
TRBJ2-2 | . | . | TRBV5-6 | CASSFGTGGELFF | TGTGCCAGCAGCTTTGGAACAGGGGGGGAGCTGTTTTTT
TRBJ2-2 | . | . | TRBV7-2 | CASSPGTPPTGELFF | TGTGCCAGCAGCCCCGGGACACCACCCACCGGGGAGCTGTTTTTT
TRBJ1-2 | . | . | TRBV4-2 | CASSQADSREGYGYTF | TGTGCCAGCAGCCAAGCCGATAGCAGGGAGGGGTATGGCTACACCTTC
TRBJ2-3 | . | TRBD2 | TRBV11-2 | CASSTRQWLLAGATDTQYF | TGTGCCAGCAGCACCAGGCAGTGGTTACTAGCGGGAGCAACAGATACGCAGTATTTT
TRBJ2-3 | . | . | TRBV7-9 | CASSLSRNTDTQYF | TGTGCCAGCAGCTTAAGCAGAAACACAGATACGCAGTATTTT
TRBJ2-1 | . | . | TRBV11-2 | CASSLDHQSEQFF | TGTGCCAGCAGCTTAGATCATCAGAGTGAGCAGTTCTTC
TRBJ1-3 | . | . | TRBV14 | CASSRSGSRNTIYF | TGTGCCAGCAGCCGGAGCGGCTCCCGGAACACCATATATTTT
TRBJ2-7 | . | . | TRBV20-1 | CSAMAYEQYF | TGCAGTGCCATGGCCTACGAGCAGTACTTC
TRBJ1-5 | . | . | TRBV6-1 | CASSEFDRDQPQHF | TGTGCCAGCAGTGAATTCGACAGAGATCAGCCCCAGCATTTT
TRBJ2-6 | . | TRBD2 | TRBV2 | CASRGRREDSGANVLTF | TGTGCCAGCAGAGGTCGGCGGGAGGACTCTGGGGCCAACGTCCTGACTTTC
TRBJ2-5 | . | TRBD1 | TRBV12-5 | CASGSGHGTGVQYF | TGTGCTAGTGGCTCGGGGCACGGGACAGGGGTCCAGTACTTC
TRBJ2-7 | few | . | TRBV29-1 | CSVVWDGGWYF | TGCAGCGTTGTATGGGACGGGGGTTGGTACTTC
TRBJ2-1 | . | TRBD1 | TRBV5-4 | CASSLQDRVLDEQFF | TGTGCCAGCAGCTTGCAGGACAGGGTTTTGGATGAGCAGTTCTTC
TRBJ1-2 | . | . | TRBV27 | CASSFQGGSYGYTF | TGTGCCAGCAGTTTCCAAGGGGGGTCCTATGGCTACACCTTC
TRBJ2-7 | . | TRBD1 | TRBV2 | CASSGNRDRPSYEQYF | TGTGCCAGCAGTGGGAACCGGGACAGGCCTTCCTACGAGCAGTACTTC
TRBJ2-2 | . | . | TRBV6-6 | CASSYSGGWMFF | TGTGCCAGCAGTTACTCAGGGGGATGGATGTTTTTT
TRBJ1-1 | . | . | TRBV19 | CASSFSRSPEAFF | TGTGCCAGTAGTTTCTCTAGGAGCCCTGAAGCTTTCTTT
TRBJ2-7 | . | . | TRBV19 | CASSIDLGDSNEQYF | TGTGCCAGTAGTATAGATCTTGGGGATAGCAACGAGCAGTACTTC
TRBJ1-2 | . | . | TRBV6-6 | CASSYVGGSYGYTF | TGTGCCAGCAGTTACGTCGGGGGGTCCTATGGCTACACCTTC
TRBJ2-4 | . | . | TRBV6-5 | CASRTTAGLNIQYF | TGTGCCAGCAGGACTACGGCAGGGTTAAACATTCAGTACTTC
TRBJ2-1 | . | . | TRBV5-6 | CASSGWVDEQFF | TGTGCCAGCAGCGGATGGGTGGATGAGCAGTTCTTC
TRBJ2-1 | . | TRBD2 | TRBV4-1 | CASSQDAQRELWRVYNEQFF | TGCGCCAGCAGCCAAGATGCCCAGCGGGAGTTATGGAGGGTTTACAATGAGCAGTTCTTC
TRBJ2-1 | few | . | TRBV29-1 | CSVEDGGTSSYNEQFF | TGCAGCGTTGAAGATGGGGGCACGAGCTCCTACAATGAGCAGTTCTTC
TRBJ2-5 | . | . | TRBV6-1 | CASTEGSSQETQYF | TGTGCCAGCACAGAAGGCTCCTCCCAAGAGACCCAGTACTTC
TRBJ2-5 | once | . | TRBV7-2 | CASSFGTGYSQETQYF | TGTGCCAGCAGCTTCGGGACCGGGTATAGCCAAGAGACCCAGTACTTC
TRBJ2-5 | . | . | TRBV7-2 | CASSLRPERQETQYF | TGTGCCAGCAGCTTAAGGCCAGAACGCCAAGAGACCCAGTACTTC
TRBJ2-3 | . | . | TRBV4-3 | CASSQDRGSVGTDTQYF | TGCGCCAGCAGCCAAGATAGGGGGTCGGTAGGCACAGATACGCAGTATTTT
TRBJ1-5 | once | TRBD1 | TRBV10-3 | CAISQDREGNQPQHF | TGTGCCATCAGTCAGGACAGGGAGGGCAATCAGCCCCAGCATTTT
TRBJ2-3 | . | . | TRBV7-9 | CASSLARQPSTDTQYF | TGTGCCAGCAGCTTAGCGCGACAGCCTAGCACAGATACGCAGTATTTT